These 23 T cell receptor beta chains were all obtained from the same sample, sequenced in a study of lymphopenia after photon versus proton radiotherapy. Libraries were prepared by immunoSEQ multiplex PCR; TCRdb keeps only in-frame clonotypes and omits some of them. The table shows fewer than 70,000 clones, with 80% to 90% occurring only once. The sample in question was peripheral blood, obtained from a patient treated with proton-based radiotherapy. These receptors originate from a man older than 75 with esophageal cancer.

A single count supports this clone. The genes are TRBV6-1 and TRBJ2-1; D unresolved. Per germline, CDR1 MNHNS and CDR2 SASEGT. The CDR3 runs to 15 residues. Trimming took off 0 bases at V and 3 bases at J, with 9 bases between the two ends. The DNA of the CDR3 is TGTGCCAGCAGTGAAGCACAGAATTACTACAATGAGCAGTTCTTC. This sequence encodes CASSEAQNYYNEQFF.

The chain is built from TRBV6-5 and TRBJ2-7, with 9 bases matching TRBD2. The germline gives CDR1 MNHEY, CDR2 SVGAGI. Losses at the gene ends were 0 bases for V and 5 bases for J; bases not matched to a gene: 5. This CDR3 is 15 amino acids long. This CDR3 is CASSYSGGGGHEQYF. The CDR3, as DNA: TGTGCCAGCAGTTACTCGGGCGGGGGGGGACACGAGCAGTACTTC.

This sequence joins TRBV5-1 and TRBJ2-7, with a tentative D call TRBD2 (6 bases). Germline CDR1 and CDR2: SGHRS and YFSETQ. CDR3 size: 16 residues. Trimming pared 5 bases from V and 0 bases from J, leaving 18 bases between. CDR3 in amino acids: CASRLNPGLASYEQYF. The CDR3, as DNA: TGCGCCAGCAGATTGAATCCGGGACTGGCCTCCTACGAGCAGTACTTC.

The sample holds one count of this clone. CDR3 in amino acids: CASSLDLTTKQFF. The CDR3 DNA sequence: TGTGCCAGCAGCTTAGATCTAACCACCAAGCAGTTCTTC. This rearrangement joins TRBV11-2 to TRBJ2-1, with D unclear. Germline V gene lookup returns CDR1 SGHAT and CDR2 FQNNGV. V shed 0 bases and J shed 11 bases, with 11 bases lying between them. The CDR3 is 13 amino acids.

The chain employs TRBV7-8 and TRBJ2-7; TRBD2 is a possible D gene (6 bases). The V end was cut by 3 bases, the J end by 0 bases, with 9 bases between. Germline V gene data show CDR1 as SGHVS and CDR2 as FQNEAQ. This CDR3 region has 14 residues. The CDR3 is CASSLGLGSYEQYF. The DNA of the CDR3 is TGTGCCAGCAGCTTGGGACTGGGCTCCTACGAGCAGTACTTC.

The chain combines TRBV2 with TRBJ1-2; D is possibly TRBD1 (6 bases). Germline V gene sequence: CDR1 SNHLY, CDR2 FYNNEI. The CDR3 contains 14 residues. V dropped 6 bases and J dropped 5 bases, with 16 bases sitting between them. The CDR3 DNA reads as TGTGCCAGCAGGGAAACCGGGACACCGTATGGCTACACCTTC. Amino acid sequence: CASRETGTPYGYTF.

In this sample, this clone turned up once. The chain is built from TRBV29-1 and TRBJ2-2; a possible D gene is TRBD2 (6 bases). Germline-derived CDR1 and CDR2 are SQVTM and ANQGSEA. CDR3 size: 13 residues. V was clipped by 7 bases and J by 7 bases, with 16 bases between them. The CDR3 loop is CSAAQEEGGELFF. The CDR3 DNA follows: TGCAGCGCAGCCCAGGAGGAGGGCGGGGAGCTGTTTTTT.

The CDR3 coding sequence is TGTGCCAGCAGCGTCGGGGACAGGGCCCACAATGAGCAGTTCTTC. Its translation is CASSVGDRAHNEQFF. The V gene is TRBV9, the J gene TRBJ2-1; 9 nucleotides line up with TRBD1. J gave up 5 bases and V 2 bases, and 5 bases lay outside the gene matches. CDR3 length: 15 residues. CDR1 is SGDLS and CDR2 is YYNGEE in the germline V gene. Full variable domain (missing parts from reference TRBV9 and TRBJ2-1): DSGVTQTPKHLITATGQRVTLRCSPRSGDLSVYWYQQSLDQGLQFLIQYYNGEERAKGNILERFSAQQFPDLHSELNLSSLELGDSALYFCASSVGDRAHNEQFFGPGTRLTVL.

The V gene is TRBV19, the J gene TRBJ2-1, with D perhaps TRBD1 (6 bases). The ends were cut back, 1 base at V and 3 bases at J, with 7 bases in the middle. Germline values: CDR1 LNHDA, CDR2 SQIVND (reference sequence). This CDR3 is built from 14 residues. DNA for the CDR3: TGTGCCAGTAGTATAGGGGACAACTACAATGAGCAGTTCTTC. Its translation is CASSIGDNYNEQFF. Drawing the rest from reference TRBV19 and TRBJ2-1, the complete variable domain is DGGITQSPKYLFRKEGQNVTLSCEQNLNHDAMYWYRQDPGQGLRLIYYSQIVNDFQKGDIAEGYSVSREKKESFPLTVTSAQKNPTAFYLCASSIGDNYNEQFFGPGTRLTVL.

The V gene is TRBV9, the J gene TRBJ2-5, with 8 bases aligning to TRBD2. J gave up 5 bases and V 4 bases, and 10 bases lay outside the gene matches. This CDR3 is built from 15 residues. Germline loops: CDR1 SGDLS, CDR2 YYNGEE. CDR3 nucleotides: TGTGCCAGCAGCCCCGGGGGCGGGGGGATGGAGACCCAGTACTTC. Protein product: CASSPGGGGMETQYF.

V and J are TRBV6-4 and TRBJ1-5, with D possibly being TRBD1 (5 bases). In germline, CDR1 is MRHNA, CDR2 SNTAGT. There are 18 residues in the CDR3. V gave up 0 bases and J gave up 5 bases, with 20 bases separating them. CDR3 residues: CASSDSKTVFRADQPQHF. In DNA, the CDR3 is TGTGCCAGCAGTGACTCCAAGACAGTGTTCCGGGCGGATCAGCCCCAGCATTTT.

The rearrangement uses TRBV4-2 and TRBJ1-2, with unresolved D. The germline V gene encodes CDR1 LGHNA and CDR2 YNFKEQ. Between the trimmed V and J ends, which lost 0 bases and 4 bases, there was a span of 12 bases. The CDR3 totals 15 residues. As DNA, the CDR3 is TGTGCCAGCAGCCAAGATACGCGGACGACCTATGGCTACACCTTC. This encodes CASSQDTRTTYGYTF.

The chain employs TRBV5-3 and TRBJ2-1; the D gene is possibly TRBD2 (6 bases). TRBV5-3 qualifies as an ORF whose function is uncertain. The CDR3 is made up of 15 amino acids. The ends were cut back, 2 bases at V and 0 bases at J, with 9 bases in the middle. The CDR3 DNA reads as TGTGCCAGAAGCTTCAGGACTATCTCCTACAATGAGCAGTTCTTC. Its protein is CARSFRTISYNEQFF.

The V and J genes are TRBV19 and TRBJ1-2; unclear D gene. V was pared by 3 bases and J by 1 base, with 24 bases between. CDR3 size: 19 residues. Germline lookup yields CDR1 LNHDA and CDR2 SQIVND (reference sequence). Here the CDR3 reads CASSIGIPLWGDINYGYTF. CDR3 coding DNA: TGTGCCAGTAGTATTGGAATCCCTCTTTGGGGAGATATTAACTATGGCTACACCTTC.

The chain joins TRBV6-6 to TRBJ2-2; 9 nucleotides align to TRBD2. J gave up 4 bases and V 2 bases, and 2 bases lay outside the gene matches. The length of the CDR3 is 15 residues. The germline V gene encodes CDR1 MNHNY and CDR2 SVGAGI (reference sequence). The CDR3 region has the DNA TGTGCCAGCAGTTACGCGGGGGGGTCCACCGGGGAGCTGTTTTTT. Translated, it gives CASSYAGGSTGELFF.

J is TRBJ1-6 and V is TRBV7-9; D uncertain. This CDR3 comprises 17 residues. V was shortened by 2 bases and J by 7 bases, with 18 bases between the two germline ends. CDR1 and CDR2 (germline): SEHNR, FQNEAQ (reference sequence). CDR3 protein: CASSLRTSLRENSPLHF. CDR3 bases: TGTGCCAGCAGCTTAAGGACCTCATTGCGGGAAAATTCACCCCTCCACTTT.

The chain combines TRBV7-9 with TRBJ1-1; D gene ambiguous. The CDR3 length is 15 residues. V lost 5 bases and J lost 0, with 13 bases in between. Germline V gene sequence: CDR1 SEHNR, CDR2 FQNEAQ (reference sequence). DNA of the CDR3: TGTGCCAGCAGCGCCGCCCGGAAAATGAACACTGAAGCTTTCTTT. Residues: CASSAARKMNTEAFF.

V and J are TRBV6-1 and TRBJ1-6; D unresolved. The V end lost 0 bases, the J end lost 7 bases, and 13 bases lay between the germline ends. Germline lookup yields CDR1 MNHNS and CDR2 SASEGT. The CDR3 has 16 amino acids. The CDR3 here is CASSEAKAVRNSPLHF. DNA for the CDR3: TGTGCCAGCAGTGAAGCGAAGGCAGTACGGAATTCACCCCTCCACTTT.

This clone was detected a few times. The rearrangement links TRBV7-2 to TRBJ2-7; 7 bases agree with TRBD1. The junction had 4 bases not matched to a gene; V was cut back by 5 bases and J by 3 bases. CDR3 length equals 13 residues. Germline V gene data show CDR1 as SGHTA and CDR2 as FQGNSA. CDR3: CASSIGQVYEQYF. DNA of the CDR3: TGTGCCAGCAGCATCGGACAGGTCTACGAGCAGTACTTC.

This clone appeared a single time. This chain uses TRBV5-6 with TRBJ1-2; 8 nucleotides agree with TRBD1. This CDR3 is built from 15 residues. V was clipped by 5 bases and J by 8 bases; unmatched bases: 14. In germline, CDR1 is SGHDT, CDR2 YYEEEE. CDR3 bases: TGTGCCAGCAGGAAAGCCGGGACAGGTTCTCAAGGCTACACCTTC. Protein sequence: CASRKAGTGSQGYTF.

The rearrangement joins TRBV9 to TRBJ2-1; 8 nucleotides agree with TRBD2. The CDR3 spans 16 residues. The germline V gene has CDR1 SGDLS and CDR2 YYNGEE. Trimming removed 0 bases from V and 3 bases from J; junction bases left unmatched: 5. The CDR3 protein is CASSVEEREFYNEQFF. For the CDR3, the DNA is TGTGCCAGCAGCGTAGAAGAGCGGGAGTTCTACAATGAGCAGTTCTTC.

The DNA for the CDR3 is TGTGCCTTCATCCCGGGACACTCCTCCTCCGGGGAGCTGTTTTTT. Translating it yields CAFIPGHSSSGELFF. The gene calls are TRBV30 and TRBJ2-2, with TRBD1 as a possible D gene (6 bases). The CDR3 has 15 amino acids. Germline CDR1 and CDR2: GTSNPN and SVGIG (reference sequence). V was trimmed by 7 bases and J by 6 bases, leaving 21 bases between them.

This clone was recorded a few times. The chain recombines TRBV7-9 with TRBJ1-5, with D uncertain. CDR3 length equals 15 residues. Between the trimmed V and J ends, which lost 3 bases and 7 bases, there was a span of 16 bases. Germline V gene lookup returns CDR1 SEHNR and CDR2 FQNEAQ (reference sequence). CDR3 bases: TGTGCCAGCAGCTTTGGTACCGGGGTTGGCCAGCCCCAGCATTTT. Translation gives CASSFGTGVGQPQHF.